The next 9 T cell receptor beta chains were all read from a single sample in a study of blood T cell repertoires in COVID-19. Only in-frame clones appear in the TCRdb table, and some are missing; sequencing was by immunoSEQ multiplex PCR. Of 52,000 or so clones listed, 75% to 85% are singletons. Specimen: peripheral blood. The source is a human donor in a cohort sampled during active COVID-19.

The J gene is TRBJ2-2, the V gene TRBV4-3, with 7 bases lining up with TRBD2. The CDR3 covers 18 residues. The trim removed 0 bases at V and 6 bases at J, leaving 13 bases unmatched. Per germline, CDR1 LGHNA and CDR2 YSLEER. CDR3 loop: CASSQEGPGGSRAGELFF. CDR3 nucleotide sequence: TGCGCCAGCAGCCAAGAGGGGCCGGGCGGGAGTCGTGCCGGGGAGCTGTTTTTT.

The rearrangement joins TRBV28 to TRBJ1-2; 7 bases map to TRBD1. CDR3 size: 13 residues. V lost 7 bases to trimming and J lost 4 bases; unmatched junction nucleotides: 6. The germline V gene has CDR1 MDHEN and CDR2 SYDVKM. The CDR3 DNA follows: TGTGCCAGCACCCCCGACAGGGTCTATGGCTACACCTTC. The encoded protein is CASTPDRVYGYTF.

The table lists this clone with a count of one. The chain is built from TRBV2 and TRBJ2-5, with 8 bases that match TRBD2. Germline V gene lookup returns CDR1 SNHLY and CDR2 FYNNEI. The trim removed 8 bases at V and 1 base at J, leaving 9 bases unmatched. CDR3 length: 15 amino acids. For the CDR3, the DNA is TGTGCCAGCGGGCTGGCTAGCGGGTTCCAAGAGACCCAGTACTTC. This encodes CASGLASGFQETQYF. The complete variable domain, with remaining parts taken from reference TRBV2 and TRBJ2-5, reads EPEVTQTPSHQVTQMGQEVILRCVPISNHLYFYWYRQILGQKVEFLVSFYNNEISEKSEIFDDQFSVERPDGSNFTLKIRSTKLEDSAMYFCASGLASGFQETQYFGPGTRLLVL.

This sequence joins TRBV5-1 and TRBJ1-6, with a tentative D call TRBD1 (6 bases). Between the trimmed V and J ends, which lost 4 bases and 6 bases, there was a span of 14 bases. The germline CDR1 and CDR2 sequences are SGHRS and YFSETQ. This CDR3 is built from 15 residues. CDR3 in DNA: TGCGCCAGCAGCCTAACGACAGGTGGTAATTCACCCCTCCACTTT. This gives the protein CASSLTTGGNSPLHF.

This clone has a single count. The V and J genes are TRBV5-1 and TRBJ2-7; 14 nucleotides match TRBD2. V gave up 4 bases and J gave up 5 bases; unmatched junction bases: 11. Germline V CDR1 and CDR2: SGHRS, YFSETQ. The CDR3 spans 17 residues. DNA for the CDR3: TGCGCCAGCAGCGTTTTCCCGGGACTAGCGGGAGAGGACGAGCAGTACTTC. It encodes CASSVFPGLAGEDEQYF.

The DNA of the CDR3 is TGTGCCAGCAGTTTTGGGACTAGCGGGAGTATCCACGAGCAGTACTTC. Translating it yields CASSFGTSGSIHEQYF. The chain joins TRBV27 to TRBJ2-7, with 14 bases matching TRBD2. The CDR3 consists of 16 residues. The germline gives CDR1 MNHEY, CDR2 SMNVEV (reference sequence). Trimming removed 3 bases from V and 5 bases from J; junction bases left unmatched: 6.

The chain recombines TRBV14 with TRBJ2-7; 9 nucleotides agree with TRBD2. After removal of 4 bases from V and 8 bases from J, the junction contained 9 bases not matched to a gene. The length of the CDR3 is 14 residues. The germline gives CDR1 SGHDN, CDR2 FVKESK. The CDR3, as DNA: TGTGCCAGCAGCCTGGTAGCGGCGGGAGGGAAGCAGTACTTC. As protein: CASSLVAAGGKQYF.

The rearrangement joins TRBV5-1 to TRBJ2-3; 9 bases line up with TRBD2. Trimming cost V 0 bases and J 6 bases; bases outside gene matches: 5. This CDR3 contains 15 residues. CDR1 and CDR2 (germline): SGHRS, YFSETQ. The chain's CDR3 is CASSLAPSGMDTQYF. The DNA of the CDR3 is TGCGCCAGCAGCTTGGCGCCTAGCGGGATGGATACGCAGTATTTT.

The genes are TRBV23-1 and TRBJ2-7, with D perhaps matching TRBD1 (6 bases). Being an ORF, TRBV23-1 has a function that is uncertain. The CDR3 covers 17 residues. Trimming removed 4 bases from V and 6 bases from J, with 25 bases in between. The CDR3 coding sequence is TGCGCCAGCAGTCGCACAGGGAGAACAAATTCCGACGGCGAGCAGTACTTC. It codes for CASSRTGRTNSDGEQYF.